Below are 8 T cell receptor beta chains sequenced from a single sample in a study of cytomegalovirus exposure and HLA in healthy donors. The PCR ran on 60 Vbeta and 13 Jbeta primers. The method was immunoSEQ multiplex PCR; TCRdb's version includes in-frame clones alone and lacks a portion of them. Here the sample spans about 93,000 clones, roughly 63% being singletons. Sequenced input: PBMCs. These receptors all come from a boy younger than 18 in good health and CMV-seropositive.

The chain carries TRBV6-5 and TRBJ1-2, with D possibly TRBD1 on 6 matching bases. The germline gives CDR1 MNHEY, CDR2 SVGAGI. The ends were cut back, 6 bases at V and 7 bases at J, with 15 bases in the middle. This CDR3 region has 13 residues. The CDR3 protein is CASSKRGAVGYTF. In nucleotides, the CDR3 is TGTGCCAGCAGCAAACGGGGGGCGGTTGGCTACACCTTC.

In DNA, the CDR3 is TGTGCCAGCAGCCAGGCGACGGGCACAGATACGCAGTATTTT. Its translation is CASSQATGTDTQYF. The chain uses TRBV5-4 and TRBJ2-3; no reliable D call. Trimming pared 4 bases from V and 1 base from J, leaving 10 bases between. Germline V CDR1 and CDR2: SGHNT, YYREEE (reference sequence). The CDR3 has 14 residues.

J is TRBJ1-2 and V is TRBV5-1; the match to TRBD1 covers 8 bases. Per germline, CDR1 SGHRS and CDR2 YFSETQ. V gave up 4 bases and J gave up 7 bases; unmatched junction bases: 9. This CDR3 comprises 14 residues. This CDR3 reads CASSQTGGPGGYTF. CDR3 sequence (DNA): TGCGCCAGCAGCCAAACAGGGGGGCCCGGTGGCTACACCTTC.

The chain joins TRBV5-4 to TRBJ1-1, with TRBD1 matching over 9 bases. Losses at the gene ends were 4 bases for V and 6 bases for J; bases not matched to a gene: 7. Germline CDR1 and CDR2: SGHNT and YYREEE (reference sequence). The CDR3 sequence is 14 residues long. CDR3 sequence reads: CASSQGQGGSEAFF. The DNA of the CDR3 is TGTGCCAGCAGCCAGGGACAGGGAGGATCTGAAGCTTTCTTT.

The chain uses TRBV28 and TRBJ1-2; D is possibly TRBD1 (6 bases). Per germline, CDR1 MDHEN and CDR2 SYDVKM. The V and J ends lost 4 bases and 4 bases respectively, with 19 bases between them. This CDR3 is 16 amino acids long. The CDR3 sequence is CASSSQQDRGSYGYTF. In nucleotides, the CDR3 is TGTGCCAGCAGTTCGCAACAGGACAGAGGATCCTATGGCTACACCTTC.

The chain is built from TRBV4-3 and TRBJ2-7, with D perhaps matching TRBD1 (5 bases). CDR3 size: 14 residues. V was pared by 0 bases and J by 7 bases, with 13 bases between. Germline CDR1 reads LGHNA; CDR2 reads YSLEER. CDR3 amino acids: CASSQDRVSREQYF. DNA for the CDR3: TGCGCCAGCAGCCAAGACAGGGTATCGCGTGAGCAGTACTTC.

This chain uses TRBV28 with TRBJ1-2, with D hard to call. Trimming took off 1 base at V and 7 bases at J, with 7 bases between the two ends. This CDR3 region has 12 residues. Germline V CDR1 and CDR2: MDHEN, SYDVKM. CDR3 sequence reads: CASSLSPRGYTF. CDR3 bases: TGTGCCAGCAGTTTATCCCCTCGTGGCTACACCTTC.

The chain employs TRBV11-2 and TRBJ1-6; D possibly corresponds to TRBD1 (5 bases). The CDR3 extends over 15 amino acids. The V gene lost 0 bases and the J gene lost 7 bases, with 10 bases spanning the gap. Germline lookup yields CDR1 SGHAT and CDR2 FQNNGV. The chain's CDR3 is CASSLDQGSNSPLHF. CDR3 DNA sequence: TGTGCCAGCAGCTTAGATCAGGGTAGCAATTCACCCCTCCACTTT.